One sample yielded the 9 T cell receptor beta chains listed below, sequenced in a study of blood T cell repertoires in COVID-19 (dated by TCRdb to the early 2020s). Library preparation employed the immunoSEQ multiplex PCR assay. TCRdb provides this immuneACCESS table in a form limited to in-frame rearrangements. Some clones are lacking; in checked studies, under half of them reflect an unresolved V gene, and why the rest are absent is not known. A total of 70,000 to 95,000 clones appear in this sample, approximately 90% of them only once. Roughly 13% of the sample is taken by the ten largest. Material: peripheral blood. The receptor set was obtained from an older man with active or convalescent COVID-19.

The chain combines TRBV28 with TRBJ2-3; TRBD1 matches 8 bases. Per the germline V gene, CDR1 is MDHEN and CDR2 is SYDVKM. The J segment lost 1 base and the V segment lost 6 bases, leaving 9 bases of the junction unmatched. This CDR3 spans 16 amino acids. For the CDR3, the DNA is TGTGCCAGCAGAGATCAGGGGGCCGGGGGCACAGATACGCAGTATTTT. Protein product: CASRDQGAGGTDTQYF.

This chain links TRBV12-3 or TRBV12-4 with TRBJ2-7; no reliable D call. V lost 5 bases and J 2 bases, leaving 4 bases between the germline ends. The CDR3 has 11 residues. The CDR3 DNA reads TGTGCCAGCAGTGCGACCTACGAGCAGTACTTC. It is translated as CASSATYEQYF.

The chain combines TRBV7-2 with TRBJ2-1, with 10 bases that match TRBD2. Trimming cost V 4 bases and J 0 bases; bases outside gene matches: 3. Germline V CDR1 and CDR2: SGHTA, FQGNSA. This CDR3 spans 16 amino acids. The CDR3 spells CASSYASGSSYNEQFF. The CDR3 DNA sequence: TGTGCCAGCAGCTATGCTAGCGGGAGCTCCTACAATGAGCAGTTCTTC.

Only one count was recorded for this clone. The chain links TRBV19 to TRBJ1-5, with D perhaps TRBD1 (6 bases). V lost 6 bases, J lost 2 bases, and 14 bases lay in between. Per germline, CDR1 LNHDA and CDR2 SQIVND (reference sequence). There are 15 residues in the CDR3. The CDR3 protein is CASRARGRGNQPQHF. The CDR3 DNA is TGTGCCAGTAGAGCCAGGGGTCGGGGCAATCAGCCCCAGCATTTT.

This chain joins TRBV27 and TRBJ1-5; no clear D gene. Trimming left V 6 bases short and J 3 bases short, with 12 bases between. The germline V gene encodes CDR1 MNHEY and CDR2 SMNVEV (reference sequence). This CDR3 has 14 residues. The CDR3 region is CASRIDINNQPQHF. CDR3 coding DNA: TGTGCCAGCAGGATTGACATAAACAATCAGCCCCAGCATTTT.

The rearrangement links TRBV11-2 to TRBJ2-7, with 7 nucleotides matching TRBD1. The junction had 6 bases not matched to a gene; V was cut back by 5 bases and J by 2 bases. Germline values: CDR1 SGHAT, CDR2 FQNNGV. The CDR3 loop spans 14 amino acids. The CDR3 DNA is TGTGCCAGCAGCCAGACAGGGACACCCTACGAGCAGTACTTC. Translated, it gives CASSQTGTPYEQYF.

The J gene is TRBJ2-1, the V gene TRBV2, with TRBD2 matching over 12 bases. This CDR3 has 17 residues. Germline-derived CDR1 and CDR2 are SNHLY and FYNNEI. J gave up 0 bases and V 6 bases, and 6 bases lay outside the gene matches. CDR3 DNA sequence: TGTGCCAGCAGCACTAGCGGGAGGTCGAGCTCCTACAATGAGCAGTTCTTC. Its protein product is CASSTSGRSSSYNEQFF.

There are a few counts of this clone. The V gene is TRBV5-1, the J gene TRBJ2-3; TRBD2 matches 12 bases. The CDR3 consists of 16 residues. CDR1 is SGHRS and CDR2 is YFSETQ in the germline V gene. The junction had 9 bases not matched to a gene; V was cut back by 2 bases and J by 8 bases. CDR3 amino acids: CASSFPSGRASGTQYF. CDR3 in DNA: TGCGCCAGCAGCTTCCCTAGCGGGAGGGCCTCGGGTACGCAGTATTTT.

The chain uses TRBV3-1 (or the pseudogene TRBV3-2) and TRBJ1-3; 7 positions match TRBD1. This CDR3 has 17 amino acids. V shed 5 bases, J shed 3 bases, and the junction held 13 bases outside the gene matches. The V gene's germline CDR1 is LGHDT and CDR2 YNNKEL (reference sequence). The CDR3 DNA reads TGTGCCAGCAGCACTCGGCTCCGAACAGGGGATGGAAACACCATATATTTT. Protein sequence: CASSTRLRTGDGNTIYF.